A selection of T cell receptor beta chains follows, all from one sample in a study of blood T cell repertoires in COVID-19. The table came from immunoSEQ multiplex PCR; TCRdb's copy has only in-frame clones and leaves some out. In the table there are about 360,000 clones, 70% to 90% of which are singletons. Sequencing was done on a sample of PBMCs or T cells enriched from blood (not recorded which). Every receptor here comes from a man aged 40-50 years in a cohort exposed to, infected with or recovered from COVID-19 (not recorded which). Each CDR3 is given with its conserved first and last residue. The order of the fields is J gene, clone size, V gene, D gene, CDR3 protein, CDR3 DNA. A D gene is named only where the DNA matches it firmly. Some rows mark clone size as missing; the rest say once, few, many or name a class of expanded clone.

TRBJ2-7 | . | TRBV9 | TRBD2 | CASSVGPSGSSYEQYF | TGTGCCAGCAGCGTAGGCCCTAGCGGGAGCTCCTACGAGCAGTACTTC
TRBJ2-3 | . | TRBV5-1 | TRBD2 | CASSLGGLAGVDADTQYF | TGCGCCAGCAGCTTGGGGGGACTAGCGGGAGTTGATGCAGATACGCAGTATTTT
TRBJ2-3 | . | TRBV20-1 | . | CSASLERVTDTQYF | TGCAGTGCTAGTCTGGAGCGGGTCACAGATACGCAGTATTTT
TRBJ1-1 | once | TRBV6-5 | . | CASSPRGSTEAFF | TGTGCCAGCAGCCCCAGGGGTAGCACTGAAGCTTTCTTT
TRBJ1-1 | few | TRBV2 | . | CASSEALSTEAFF | TGTGCCAGCAGTGAAGCCCTAAGCACTGAAGCTTTCTTT
TRBJ2-2 | once | TRBV3-1/TRBV3-2 | . | CASSQPSGLKGELFF | TGTGCCAGCAGCCAACCAAGCGGCCTGAAAGGGGAGCTGTTTTTT
TRBJ1-2 | . | TRBV24-1 | TRBD1 | CATSDLDRADGYTF | TGTGCCACCAGTGATCTGGACAGGGCGGATGGCTACACCTTC
TRBJ1-6 | . | TRBV6-5 | TRBD1 | CASRATTGGNSPLHF | TGTGCCAGCAGAGCTACGACAGGGGGGAATTCACCCCTCCACTTT
TRBJ2-3 | . | TRBV27 | TRBD1 | CASRRQGARTTSTDTQYF | TGTGCCAGCAGGCGACAGGGGGCTAGGACTACTAGCACAGATACGCAGTATTTT
TRBJ2-5 | . | TRBV25-1 | . | CASSEYGQGWFQETQYF | TGTGCCAGCAGTGAATATGGGCAGGGATGGTTCCAAGAGACCCAGTACTTC
TRBJ1-1 | . | TRBV29-1 | . | CSVGQVNTEAFF | TGCAGCGTTGGACAGGTGAACACTGAAGCTTTCTTT
TRBJ2-3 | . | TRBV7-8 | TRBD2 | CASSLAVREGLNTQYF | TGTGCCAGCAGCTTAGCGGTGCGGGAGGGCCTCAATACGCAGTATTTT
TRBJ2-3 | . | TRBV15 | TRBD2 | CATSRGSSGSTDTQYF | TGTGCCACCAGCAGAGGGTCTAGCGGGAGCACAGATACGCAGTATTTT
TRBJ2-1 | . | TRBV27 | . | CASSLGESLEQFF | TGTGCCAGCAGTTTAGGGGAGAGCCTTGAGCAGTTCTTC
TRBJ2-2 | . | TRBV18 | TRBD2 | CASSPAGGRGTGELFF | TGTGCCAGCTCACCAGCGGGGGGCCGTGGCACCGGGGAGCTGTTTTTT
TRBJ2-1 | . | TRBV7-9 | . | CASSLETTANEQFF | TGTGCCAGCAGCTTAGAGACAACGGCTAATGAGCAGTTCTTC
TRBJ2-7 | . | TRBV19 | . | CASSIVAGNYEQYF | TGTGCCAGTAGTATTGTCGCAGGGAACTACGAGCAGTACTTC
TRBJ1-5 | . | TRBV12-2 | . | CASRPRTYFGDQPQHF | TGTGCAAGTCGCCCGCGGACTTATTTTGGCGATCAGCCCCAGCATTTT